These 28 T cell receptor beta chains were all obtained from the same sample, sequenced in a study of blood T cell repertoires in COVID-19. TCRdb's copy holds only in-frame clones and misses some; the assay was immunoSEQ multiplex PCR. The profile covers 250,000 to 350,000 clones, with roughly 80% appearing a single time and 15% to 18% taken by the ten largest. The specimen sequenced was peripheral blood. These receptors were collected from a person between 65 and 80 years old with COVID-19, enrolled during active disease.

The chain employs TRBV2 and TRBJ2-5; D gene uncertain. Germline CDR1 and CDR2: SNHLY and FYNNEI. Trimming shortened V by 3 bases and J by 5 bases, and 10 bases separated the two germline ends. The CDR3 is 13 amino acids. DNA for the CDR3: TGTGCCAGCAGTGATCCCATCCGGGAGACCCAGTACTTC. Protein sequence: CASSDPIRETQYF. The full variable domain, its missing parts supplied by reference TRBV2 and TRBJ2-5, is EPEVTQTPSHQVTQMGQEVILRCVPISNHLYFYWYRQILGQKVEFLVSFYNNEISEKSEIFDDQFSVERPDGSNFTLKIRSTKLEDSAMYFCASSDPIRETQYFGPGTRLLVL.

This clone has only one observation. The chain employs TRBV4-1 and TRBJ2-7; 7 positions agree with TRBD1. Germline loops: CDR1 MGHRA, CDR2 YSYEKL. V lost 1 base to trimming and J lost 4 bases; unmatched junction nucleotides: 10. The CDR3 has 16 residues. The CDR3 DNA reads TGCGCCAGCAGCCAAGGGGTCACCGGGACAGTGTACGAGCAGTACTTC. Its translation: CASSQGVTGTVYEQYF.

The gene calls are TRBV11-2 and TRBJ1-2, with D uncertain. The germline V gene has CDR1 SGHAT and CDR2 FQNNGV. V was pared by 2 bases and J by 8 bases, with 24 bases between. The CDR3 runs to 17 residues. CDR3 in amino acids: CASSLSPWEARDGGYTF. The DNA for the CDR3 is TGTGCCAGCAGCTTAAGCCCGTGGGAAGCCCGGGATGGAGGCTACACCTTC.

As to this clone: Other DNA sequences in this specimen translate into the identical CDR3. Written as DNA, the CDR3 is TGCGCCAGCAGCCAAGATGGCAGGTTCTACGAGCAGTACTTC. It codes for CASSQDGRFYEQYF. The chain is built from TRBV4-1 and TRBJ2-7; D is undetermined. Germline assignment: CDR1 MGHRA and CDR2 YSYEKL. The CDR3 contains 14 residues. Trimming removed 0 bases from V and 3 bases from J, with 9 bases in between.

The chain joins TRBV27 to TRBJ2-1, with D unclear. Trimming removed 0 bases at V and 5 bases at J, with 14 bases between. Looked up from germline, CDR1 is MNHEY and CDR2 is SMNVEV (reference sequence). The CDR3 has 16 residues. The DNA for the CDR3 is TGTGCCAGCAGTTTATCGACCCCGACTCGGGACAATGAGCAGTTCTTC. The encoded protein is CASSLSTPTRDNEQFF.

CDR3 in DNA: TGTGCCAGCAGCCAACGACAGGGGGCTTGGGCTTTCTTT. It is translated as CASSQRQGAWAFF. V gene TRBV4-2 combines with J gene TRBJ1-1, with 10 bases aligning to TRBD1. This CDR3 is 13 amino acids long. Germline-derived CDR1 and CDR2 are LGHNA and YNFKEQ. Germline trimming cut 2 bases from V and 11 bases from J; bases unmatched to any gene: 5.

This clone was counted a few times. One end of the junction does not line up with germline, which may come from a read error. The chain employs TRBV12-3 or TRBV12-4 and TRBJ1-1; possibly TRBD1 for D (6 bases). This CDR3 has 13 residues. The CDR3 loop is CASSSHIDRLGIF. The DNA of the CDR3 is TGTGCCAGCAGCTCCCACATCGACAGGTTGGGCATCTTT.

This clone was seen just once. The V call is TRBV7-3, the J call TRBJ2-3; 7 bases agree with TRBD1. This CDR3 contains 15 residues. J lost 2 bases, V lost 5 bases, and 7 bases had no gene match. The germline V gene encodes CDR1 SGHTA and CDR2 FQGTGA. The CDR3 DNA reads TGTGCCAGCAGCCGGGACAGCTCCCTCACAGATACGCAGTATTTT. It specifies CASSRDSSLTDTQYF.

This sequence joins TRBV19 and TRBJ1-1; D gene uncertain. The V gene lost 4 bases and the J gene lost 3 bases, with 15 bases spanning the gap. This CDR3 comprises 15 residues. Germline V lookup: CDR1 LNHDA, CDR2 SQIVND (reference sequence). CDR3 nucleotide sequence: TGTGCCAGTAGTACCCCGAGATACGGTTACACTGAAGCTTTCTTT. It yields the protein CASSTPRYGYTEAFF.

The chain links TRBV5-6 to TRBJ2-1, with TRBD2 matching 11 bases. The CDR3 loop spans 16 amino acids. Trimming removed 3 bases from V and 4 bases from J; junction bases left unmatched: 6. Germline V gene lookup returns CDR1 SGHDT and CDR2 YYEEEE. The DNA for the CDR3 is TGTGCCAGCAGCTCTGAAACTAGCGGGGGATACAATGAGCAGTTCTTC. Protein sequence: CASSSETSGGYNEQFF. The whole variable domain, filled in from reference TRBV5-6 and TRBJ2-1, reads DAGVTQSPTHLIKTRGQQVTLRCSPKSGHDTVSWYQQALGQGPQFIFQYYEEEERQRGNFPDRFSGHQFPNYSSELNVNALLLGDSALYLCASSSETSGGYNEQFFGPGTRLTVL.

This chain links TRBV6-5 with TRBJ1-6, with 9 bases lining up with TRBD1. The germline CDR1 and CDR2 sequences are MNHEY and SVGAGI. The CDR3 has 15 residues. The ends lost 6 bases at V and 9 bases at J; junction bases unmatched: 9. CDR3 nucleotides: TGTGCCAGCAGCCGAACCGGGACAGGGAGTTCACCCCTCCACTTT. Translated, it gives CASSRTGTGSSPLHF.

The CDR3 DNA sequence: TGCAGTGCTAGTGGGACAGTCTACGAGCAGTACTTC. Translation: CSASGTVYEQYF. This chain links TRBV20-1 with TRBJ2-7, with 7 bases fitting TRBD1. This CDR3 contains 12 residues. Germline values: CDR1 DFQATT, CDR2 SNEGSKA (reference sequence). V lost 3 bases, J lost 3 bases, and 2 bases stayed unmatched.

The chain joins TRBV5-8 to TRBJ2-2; TRBD1 is a possible D gene (6 bases). Germline V gene data show CDR1 as SGHTS and CDR2 as YDEGEE. This CDR3 is built from 11 residues. The germline V and J ends were trimmed by 1 base and 14 bases, with 9 bases remaining between them. DNA of the CDR3: TGTGCCAGCAGCTTGAGGGGGATCCTGTTTTTT. It encodes CASSLRGILFF.

The chain uses TRBV15 and TRBJ2-5; 10 nucleotides match TRBD2. CDR1 LNHNV and CDR2 YYDKDF come from the germline V gene (reference sequence). The CDR3 length is 17 residues. V was clipped by 1 base and J by 5 bases; unmatched bases: 10. The CDR3: CATSRGATSGSSETQYF. The CDR3 DNA is TGTGCCACCAGCAGAGGGGCGACTAGCGGGTCATCGGAGACCCAGTACTTC.

This clone was counted a single time. The chain is built from TRBV14 and TRBJ1-5; tentative D call: TRBD1 (5 bases). Germline assignment: CDR1 SGHDN and CDR2 FVKESK. V lost 5 bases to trimming and J lost 8 bases, with 13 bases between them. The length of the CDR3 is 13 residues. CDR3 loop: CASSWRRGEPQHF. CDR3 nucleotide sequence: TGTGCCAGCAGCTGGCGACGGGGGGAGCCCCAGCATTTT.

The V call is TRBV4-1, the J call TRBJ1-5; no firm D call. Germline assignment: CDR1 MGHRA and CDR2 YSYEKL. The V end lost 0 bases, the J end lost 1 base, and 7 bases lay between the germline ends. There are 15 residues in the CDR3. CDR3 amino acids: CASSQDGRSNQPQHF. DNA of the CDR3: TGCGCCAGCAGCCAAGATGGCAGGAGCAATCAGCCCCAGCATTTT.

The rearrangement joins TRBV28 to TRBJ2-5; 7 bases map to TRBD2. Looked up from germline, CDR1 is MDHEN and CDR2 is SYDVKM. The CDR3 runs to 13 residues. The junction had 9 bases not matched to a gene; V was cut back by 9 bases and J by 5 bases. CDR3 sequence (DNA): TGTGCCAGTGCTAGCGGAGGGGTTGAGACCCAGTACTTC. Its protein is CASASGGVETQYF.

This chain connects TRBV18 to TRBJ1-1, with a weak D call TRBD1 (5 bases). The CDR3 is 18 residues long. CDR1 is KGHSH and CDR2 is LQKENI in the germline V gene. The V and J ends lost 2 bases and 7 bases respectively, with 26 bases between them. The CDR3 nucleotides read TGTGCCAGCTCACCAAGTTTCAGCACAGTGGGGGGTCGAGGTGAAGCTTTCTTT. Translating gives CASSPSFSTVGGRGEAFF.

J is TRBJ1-2 and V is TRBV7-2; D may be TRBD1 (5 bases). Germline V gene data show CDR1 as SGHTA and CDR2 as FQGNSA. The length of the CDR3 is 14 residues. V gave up 6 bases and J gave up 3 bases, with 14 bases separating them. The CDR3 nucleotides read TGTGCCAGCAGTCTTATGACAGAGTACTATGGCTACACCTTC. Residues: CASSLMTEYYGYTF.

The CDR3 spells CASSLDRDSTDTQYF. CDR3 coding DNA: TGTGCCAGCAGCTTAGACAGGGACAGCACAGATACGCAGTATTTT. The chain couples TRBV13 to TRBJ2-3; weak D call: TRBD1 (6 bases). The germline V gene encodes CDR1 PRHDT and CDR2 FYEKMQ (reference sequence). The CDR3 extends over 15 amino acids. V lost 1 base and J 0 bases, leaving 8 bases between the germline ends.

V gene TRBV5-8 combines with J gene TRBJ2-2; 9 bases align to TRBD1. CDR3 size: 16 residues. Germline V gene data show CDR1 as SGHTS and CDR2 as YDEGEE. V dropped 3 bases and J dropped 5; count of bases not matched to a gene: 8. CDR3 loop: CASSSPGQGRTGELFF. CDR3 coding DNA: TGTGCCAGCAGCTCTCCGGGACAGGGAAGGACCGGGGAGCTGTTTTTT.

CDR3 DNA: TGTGCCAGCAGCTTACTTAGACTGAGTAACGAGCAGTACTTC. It specifies CASSLLRLSNEQYF. The chain joins TRBV7-9 to TRBJ2-7; D is unclear. Deletions cut 2 bases from V and 5 bases from J, with 13 bases between. This CDR3 is 14 amino acids long. Germline loops: CDR1 SEHNR, CDR2 FQNEAQ (reference sequence).

The chain employs TRBV6-5 and TRBJ1-2, with D uncertain. V was shortened by 6 bases and J by 2 bases, with 10 bases between the two germline ends. The CDR3 loop spans 13 amino acids. CDR1 MNHEY and CDR2 SVGAGI come from the germline V gene. CDR3 DNA: TGTGCCAGCAGCAAGACACCGAACTATGGCTACACCTTC. It translates to CASSKTPNYGYTF.

The rearrangement links TRBV9 to TRBJ1-3; D is uncertain. The germline V and J ends were trimmed by 0 bases and 0 bases, with 7 bases remaining between them. The length of the CDR3 is 15 residues. Germline V gene data show CDR1 as SGDLS and CDR2 as YYNGEE. The CDR3 is CASSVADYSGNTIYF. The CDR3 DNA follows: TGTGCCAGCAGCGTAGCGGACTACTCTGGAAACACCATATATTTT. The variable domain in full, with the rest retrieved from reference TRBV9 and TRBJ1-3, is DSGVTQTPKHLITATGQRVTLRCSPRSGDLSVYWYQQSLDQGLQFLIQYYNGEERAKGNILERFSAQQFPDLHSELNLSSLELGDSALYFCASSVADYSGNTIYFGEGSWLTVV.

The genes are TRBV7-2 and TRBJ1-2; the D gene is possibly TRBD1 (6 bases). The CDR3 has 15 amino acids. Trimming cost V 7 bases and J 7 bases, with 22 bases left between them. Germline-derived CDR1 and CDR2 are SGHTA and FQGNSA. The CDR3 DNA reads as TGTGCCAGCACCCCTGGGGGCGCAGGGGCAGGTGGCTACACCTTC. Encoded protein: CASTPGGAGAGGYTF.

The chain carries TRBV29-1 and TRBJ1-1; no reliable D call. The CDR3 extends over 13 amino acids. The germline V gene encodes CDR1 SQVTM and CDR2 ANQGSEA. Trimming cost V 7 bases and J 0 bases, with 12 bases left between them. The chain's CDR3 is CSAHRNLNTEAFF. CDR3 in DNA: TGCAGCGCCCATCGAAACTTGAACACTGAAGCTTTCTTT.

This clone showed up just once. One end of the junction varies from germline; a read error may be responsible. The chain couples TRBV28 to TRBJ2-7; 9 bases match TRBD2. Germline CDR1 reads MDHEN; CDR2 reads SYDVKM. The CDR3 spans 14 residues. CDR3 bases: TGTGCCAGCAGTTTATTAGCGGGGGCTGATATCGGAGACTTC. Amino acids: CASSLLAGADIGDF.

This clone was seen only a few times. The V and J genes are TRBV5-1 and TRBJ2-5; maybe TRBD1 (5 bases). Trimming removed 5 bases at V and 1 base at J, with 9 bases between. Germline CDR1 and CDR2: SGHRS and YFSETQ. This CDR3 is 13 amino acids long. Written as DNA, the CDR3 is TGCGCCAGCAGATCAGGGATCCAAGAGACCCAGTACTTC. It specifies CASRSGIQETQYF.